What follows are 10 T cell receptor beta chains derived from one specimen sequenced in a study of CD8 T cells in Susac syndrome. Random hexamers served to reverse transcribe roughly 0.45 to 1 ug RNA. Using its own MiXCR run on the immunoSEQ multiplex PCR reads, TCRdb lists one record per CDR3 protein. The data contain hundreds of thousands of distinct CDR3 sequences, about 93% of them singletons. Material: CD8+ T cells from PBMCs. All receptors derive from a human donor with multiple sclerosis.

The CDR3 sequence: CASSYSVGSLGAFF. The CDR3 bases are TGTGCCAGCAGTTACTCAGTTGGCTCCCTTGGAGCTTTCTTT. The chain couples TRBV6-5 to TRBJ1-1; D call uncertain. The CDR3 covers 14 residues. Germline V gene data show CDR1 as MNHEY and CDR2 as SVGAGI. The ends were cut back, 0 bases at V and 10 bases at J, with 15 bases in the middle.

The J gene is TRBJ1-6, the V gene TRBV3-1; unclear D gene. V lost 6 bases and J 10 bases, leaving 25 bases between the germline ends. CDR1 is LGHDT and CDR2 is YNNKEL in the germline V gene (reference sequence). This CDR3 has 17 residues. CDR3 bases: TGTGCCAGCAGTCTTGCGACCGGTCCCCGGGTGGGGTCACCCCTCCACTTT. The encoded protein is CASSLATGPRVGSPLHF.

The chain links TRBV4-2 to TRBJ2-3; D is undetermined. With 2 bases removed from V and 0 bases from J, the gap between germline ends came to 6 bases. The CDR3 covers 14 residues. The V gene's germline CDR1 is LGHNA and CDR2 YNFKEQ. CDR3 amino acids: CASSQRLSTDTQYF. The CDR3, as DNA: TGTGCCAGCAGCCAACGATTGAGCACAGATACGCAGTATTTT.

In its sample, this clonotype was seen a few times. The chain couples TRBV7-8 to TRBJ2-1; D is uncertain. V was trimmed by 5 bases and J by 2 bases, leaving 13 bases between them. The CDR3 has 15 amino acids. Germline assignment: CDR1 SGHVS and CDR2 FQNEAQ. CDR3 nucleotide sequence: TGTGCCAGCAGCGCAGCCCTTAGTCCCTACAATGAGCAGTTCTTC. Its translation: CASSAALSPYNEQFF.

V and J are TRBV30 and TRBJ2-3, with 8 bases matching TRBD2. V was clipped by 4 bases and J by 6 bases; unmatched bases: 9. Germline CDR1 reads GTSNPN; CDR2 reads SVGIG (reference sequence). The CDR3 is made up of 14 amino acids. The CDR3 DNA follows: TGTGCCTGGAAAAGCGGGGGTCCAGGGGATACGCAGTATTTT. It codes for CAWKSGGPGDTQYF.

The chain is built from TRBV9 and TRBJ1-1; D ambiguous. The CDR3 runs 15 residues. V lost 3 bases and J 0 bases, leaving 12 bases between the germline ends. Per germline, CDR1 SGDLS and CDR2 YYNGEE. The chain's CDR3 is CASSAYTRMNTEAFF. The CDR3 nucleotides read TGTGCCAGCAGCGCGTATACTCGAATGAACACTGAAGCTTTCTTT.

This clonotype has just a few counts. The chain is built from TRBV9 and TRBJ1-1; TRBD1 agrees at 7 bases. V lost 4 bases to trimming and J lost 1 base; unmatched junction nucleotides: 4. Per germline, CDR1 SGDLS and CDR2 YYNGEE. This CDR3 region has 14 residues. The CDR3 nucleotides are TGTGCCAGCAGCCAAACAGGGGAGAACACTGAAGCTTTCTTT. This translates into CASSQTGENTEAFF.

This rearrangement joins TRBV30 to TRBJ1-1; D uncertain. Trimming removed 3 bases from V and 0 bases from J, with 5 bases in between. The germline V gene encodes CDR1 GTSNPN and CDR2 SVGIG (reference sequence). The CDR3 runs 12 residues. The CDR3 sequence is CAWRYLNTEAFF. In DNA form, the CDR3 reads TGTGCCTGGAGGTATTTGAACACTGAAGCTTTCTTT.

The V gene is TRBV27, the J gene TRBJ2-7; the D gene is possibly TRBD2 (5 bases). Germline V gene sequence: CDR1 MNHEY, CDR2 SMNVEV (reference sequence). V was clipped by 8 bases and J by 5 bases, with 7 bases between them. The CDR3 consists of 10 residues. In DNA form, the CDR3 reads TGTGCCAGCGTGGGAGACGAGCAGTACTTC. It yields the protein CASVGDEQYF.

V gene TRBV15 combines with J gene TRBJ2-7; TRBD2 matches 7 bases. The V gene's germline CDR1 is LNHNV and CDR2 YYDKDF (reference sequence). V lost 4 bases, J lost 3 bases, and 9 bases stayed unmatched. The CDR3 has 15 residues. The CDR3 region has the DNA TGTGCCACCAGCAAACAGACTAGCCGGAACTACGAGCAGTACTTC. It translates to CATSKQTSRNYEQYF.